These T cell receptor beta chains were read from a single sample in a study of cytomegalovirus exposure and HLA in healthy donors. The protocol was immunoSEQ multiplex PCR, while the TCRdb copy is restricted to in-frame clones and leaves out a portion. The sample comprises about 88,000 clones, roughly 71% of which are singletons, and roughly a sixth rests with the top ten. Specimen: PBMCs. The receptor source for this set is a woman between 18 and 30 years old in good health and CMV-seropositive. Each CDR3 is given without its conserved first and last residue.

V gene	J gene	CDR3 protein
TRBV4-3	TRBJ2-2	ASSLKGTPPGTGELF
TRBV7-9	TRBJ1-5	ASSRGGDNQPQH
TRBV29-1	TRBJ2-3	SVLFSSGGAAQY
TRBV5-5	TRBJ1-5	ASSLGGEGSNQPQH
TRBV7-2	TRBJ2-1	ASSPGLPYNEQF
TRBV28	TRBJ2-2	ASSPFFGTGGIGGELF
TRBV19	TRBJ1-2	ASSSSRTGGANYGYT
TRBV18	TRBJ2-1	ASSPGGGDEQF
TRBV7-2	TRBJ2-2	ASRPQGGSGELF
TRBV9	TRBJ1-2	ASSSVDRGDGYT